Each of the 16 T cell receptor beta chains below was sequenced from the same sample in a study of blood T cell repertoires in COVID-19. This table comes from immunoSEQ multiplex PCR, and its TCRdb copy is limited to in-frame clones, with some not included. The data contain around 150,000 clones, approximately 81% of them singletons. Material for sequencing was peripheral blood. The receptors come from a human donor with acute or convalescent COVID-19. The donor label of this sample is uncertain.

The V and J genes are TRBV27 and TRBJ1-2; no clear D. From germline, CDR1 is MNHEY and CDR2 SMNVEV (reference sequence). Between the trimmed V and J ends, which lost 10 bases and 4 bases, there was a span of 22 bases. The CDR3 consists of 15 residues. The DNA of the CDR3 is TGTGCCACCAGCCCCACCACCTTTCTAGGCTATGGCTACACCTTC. Translation: CATSPTTFLGYGYTF.

The chain links TRBV16 to TRBJ1-2; the match to TRBD1 covers 10 bases. Germline values: CDR1 KGHSY, CDR2 FQNENV. V dropped 2 bases and J dropped 8; count of bases not matched to a gene: 14. The CDR3 runs to 17 residues. The CDR3 nucleotides read TGTGCCAGCAGCCAAGCAATCAGAAGACAGGGGGCGAGCGGCTACACCTTC. This codes for CASSQAIRRQGASGYTF.

The chain links TRBV5-8 to TRBJ1-3; no clear D gene. Germline loops: CDR1 SGHTS, CDR2 YDEGEE. This CDR3 is built from 15 residues. The germline V and J ends were trimmed by 1 base and 0 bases, with 8 bases remaining between them. The CDR3 bases are TGTGCCAGCAGCTTGTCGTCCTTCTCTGGAAACACCATATATTTT. This gives the protein CASSLSSFSGNTIYF.

This rearrangement joins TRBV5-1 to TRBJ1-2; TRBD1 aligns across 7 bases. After removal of 2 bases from V and 4 bases from J, the junction contained 8 bases not matched to a gene. Germline-derived CDR1 and CDR2 are SGHRS and YFSETQ. The CDR3 runs to 15 residues. CDR3 sequence reads: CASSLMGSGGYGYTF. The DNA for the CDR3 is TGCGCCAGCAGCTTAATGGGTTCAGGGGGCTATGGCTACACCTTC.

The gene calls are TRBV27 and TRBJ1-2; possible D gene TRBD1, 5 bases. Trimming removed 6 bases from V and 2 bases from J, with 19 bases in between. The V gene's germline CDR1 is MNHEY and CDR2 SMNVEV (reference sequence). The CDR3 runs to 16 residues. As DNA, the CDR3 is TGTGCCAGCAGGTCCTCACCGGACACCCCCAACTATGGCTACACCTTC. This sequence encodes CASRSSPDTPNYGYTF.

V is TRBV9 and J is TRBJ1-2; tentatively, D is TRBD1 (5 bases). V was pared by 4 bases and J by 6 bases, with 25 bases between. Germline-derived CDR1 and CDR2 are SGDLS and YYNGEE. This CDR3 has 17 residues. In nucleotides, the CDR3 is TGTGCCAGCAGCAACAGAGACTTTTCCGGAGGGACTCATGGCTACACCTTC. Amino acid sequence: CASSNRDFSGGTHGYTF.

The chain uses TRBV13 and TRBJ2-3; 11 nucleotides align to TRBD2. Trimming removed 4 bases from V and 2 bases from J; junction bases left unmatched: 2. The CDR3 has 15 residues. Per germline, CDR1 PRHDT and CDR2 FYEKMQ (reference sequence). As DNA, the CDR3 is TGTGCCAGCAGCTCTAGCGGGGGGCCCACAGATACGCAGTATTTT. Translation gives CASSSSGGPTDTQYF.

Here the CDR3 reads CASSPQIPSSGNTIYF. As DNA, the CDR3 is TGTGCCAGCTCACCACAAATCCCGAGCTCTGGAAACACCATATATTTT. This sequence joins TRBV18 and TRBJ1-3; no clear D gene. The CDR3 sequence is 16 residues long. V was pared by 1 base and J by 0 bases, with 10 bases between. The germline gives CDR1 KGHSH, CDR2 LQKENI.

This clone was seen a single time. The chain links TRBV5-8 to TRBJ2-5; 9 positions agree with TRBD2. The J segment lost 3 bases and the V segment lost 1 base, leaving 10 bases of the junction unmatched. The CDR3 length is 17 residues. The germline CDR1 and CDR2 sequences are SGHTS and YDEGEE. The CDR3 spells CASSLYNQRGEKETQYF. For the CDR3, the DNA is TGTGCCAGCAGCTTGTACAACCAGCGGGGGGAAAAAGAGACCCAGTACTTC.

J is TRBJ2-1 and V is TRBV15, with 9 bases aligning to TRBD1. Looked up from germline, CDR1 is LNHNV and CDR2 is YYDKDF (reference sequence). V lost 8 bases, J lost 1 base, and 6 bases stayed unmatched. The CDR3 spans 15 residues. The CDR3 DNA is TGTGCCACCGGGACAGGGTTAAGGTCCTACAATGAGCAGTTCTTC. It codes for CATGTGLRSYNEQFF.

V is TRBV2 and J is TRBJ1-2; the match to TRBD1 covers 9 bases. This CDR3 is built from 14 residues. Germline trimming cut 2 bases from V and 3 bases from J; bases unmatched to any gene: 1. CDR1 and CDR2 (germline): SNHLY, FYNNEI. In DNA, the CDR3 is TGTGCCAGCAGTGAATGGACAGGGGACTATGGCTACACCTTC. Translating gives CASSEWTGDYGYTF.

This rearrangement joins TRBV12-3 or TRBV12-4 to TRBJ2-1, with no clear D. Trimming took off 2 bases at V and 9 bases at J, with 11 bases between the two ends. The length of the CDR3 is 13 residues. CDR3 loop: CASSLSAGTEQFF. CDR3 nucleotide sequence: TGTGCCAGCAGTTTAAGCGCTGGTACTGAGCAGTTCTTC.

The chain joins TRBV7-2 to TRBJ2-2; TRBD1 might be the D (5 bases). V lost 0 bases to trimming and J lost 3 bases, with 5 bases between them. The CDR3 has 14 amino acids. CDR1 is SGHTA and CDR2 is FQGNSA in the germline V gene. For the CDR3, the DNA is TGTGCCAGCAGCTTAGCGGGGCACACCGGGGAGCTGTTTTTT. Encoded protein: CASSLAGHTGELFF.

The chain links TRBV28 to TRBJ2-7; D possibly corresponds to TRBD2 (7 bases). Trimming took off 8 bases at V and 5 bases at J, with 16 bases between the two ends. CDR3 length: 13 residues. From germline, CDR1 is MDHEN and CDR2 SYDVKM. The CDR3 DNA follows: TGTGCCAGCTTGGGGGGGGGCGGCCACGAGCAGTACTTC. It translates to CASLGGGGHEQYF.

This rearrangement joins TRBV3-1 (or the pseudogene TRBV3-2) to TRBJ2-2; 10 nucleotides match TRBD2. V dropped 4 bases and J dropped 5; count of bases not matched to a gene: 16. CDR3 length equals 19 residues. Germline values: CDR1 LGHDT, CDR2 YNNKEL (reference sequence). The CDR3 coding sequence is TGTGCCAGCAGCCTTCCTCTAGCGGGGGCCCTCCAATCTACCGGGGAGCTGTTTTTT. Translation: CASSLPLAGALQSTGELFF.

The rearrangement joins TRBV15 to TRBJ2-1, with a possible D match to TRBD2 (6 bases). The CDR3 totals 13 residues. The V gene's germline CDR1 is LNHNV and CDR2 YYDKDF (reference sequence). The V end lost 0 bases, the J end lost 13 bases, and 13 bases lay between the germline ends. CDR3 residues: CATSRDPGETQFF. In DNA, the CDR3 is TGTGCCACCAGCAGAGATCCGGGGGAAACCCAGTTCTTC.